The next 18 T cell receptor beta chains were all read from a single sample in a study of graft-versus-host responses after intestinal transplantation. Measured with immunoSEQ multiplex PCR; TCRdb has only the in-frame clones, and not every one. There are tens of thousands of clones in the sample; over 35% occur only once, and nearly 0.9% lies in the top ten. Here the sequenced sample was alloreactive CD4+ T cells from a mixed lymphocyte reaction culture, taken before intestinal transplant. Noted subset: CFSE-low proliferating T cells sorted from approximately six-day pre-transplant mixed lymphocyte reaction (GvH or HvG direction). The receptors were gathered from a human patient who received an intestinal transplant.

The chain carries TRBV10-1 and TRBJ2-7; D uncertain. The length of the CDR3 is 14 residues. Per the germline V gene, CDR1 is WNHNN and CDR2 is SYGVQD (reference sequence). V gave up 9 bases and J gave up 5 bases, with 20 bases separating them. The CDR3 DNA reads TGCGCCAGTTTTGGTGGAGAAAAAACACACGAGCAGTACTTC. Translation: CASFGGEKTHEQYF.

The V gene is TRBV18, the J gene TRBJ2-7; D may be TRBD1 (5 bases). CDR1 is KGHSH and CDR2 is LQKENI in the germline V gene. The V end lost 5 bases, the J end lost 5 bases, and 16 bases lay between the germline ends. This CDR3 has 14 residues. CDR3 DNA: TGTGCCAGCTCATTTCAGGGTACCCTCGACGAGCAGTACTTC. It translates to CASSFQGTLDEQYF. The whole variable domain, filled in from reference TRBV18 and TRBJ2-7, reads NAGVMQNPRHLVRRRGQEARLRCSPMKGHSHVYWYRQLPEEGLKFMVYLQKENIIDESGMPKERFSAEFPKEGPSILRIQQVVRGDSAAYFCASSFQGTLDEQYFGPGTRLTVT.

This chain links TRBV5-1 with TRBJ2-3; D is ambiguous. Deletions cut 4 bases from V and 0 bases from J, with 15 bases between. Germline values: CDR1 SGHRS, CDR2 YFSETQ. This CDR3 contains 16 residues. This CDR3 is CASSDVGSLSTDTQYF. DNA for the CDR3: TGCGCCAGCAGCGATGTGGGCAGCCTTAGCACAGATACGCAGTATTTT.

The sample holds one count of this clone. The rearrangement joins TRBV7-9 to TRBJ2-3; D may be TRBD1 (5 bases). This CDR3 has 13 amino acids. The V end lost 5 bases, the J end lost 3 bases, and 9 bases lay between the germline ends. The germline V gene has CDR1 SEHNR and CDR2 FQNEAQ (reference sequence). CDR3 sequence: CASSQRGTDTQYF. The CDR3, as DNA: TGTGCCAGCAGCCAAAGGGGTACAGATACGCAGTATTTT.

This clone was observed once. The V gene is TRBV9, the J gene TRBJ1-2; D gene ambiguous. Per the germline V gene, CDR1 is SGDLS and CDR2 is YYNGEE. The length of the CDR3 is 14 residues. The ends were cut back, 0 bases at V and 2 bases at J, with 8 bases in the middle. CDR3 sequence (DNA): TGTGCCAGCAGCGTAGGAGACACCAACTATGGCTACACCTTC. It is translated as CASSVGDTNYGYTF.

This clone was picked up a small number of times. The CDR3 protein is CAIRLSEGQDTEAFF. The CDR3 DNA reads TGTGCCATCCGCCTCTCGGAGGGGCAGGACACTGAAGCTTTCTTT. V usage is TRBV10-3 and J usage is TRBJ1-1; the D gene is possibly TRBD1 (5 bases). V dropped 8 bases and J dropped 3 bases, with 19 bases sitting between them. The CDR3 has 15 amino acids. Germline V gene lookup returns CDR1 ENHRY and CDR2 SYGVKD.

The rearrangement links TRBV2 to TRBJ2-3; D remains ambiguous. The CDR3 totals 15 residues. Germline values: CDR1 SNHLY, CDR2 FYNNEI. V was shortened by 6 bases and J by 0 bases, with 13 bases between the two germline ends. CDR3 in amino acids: CASSYISVSTDTQYF. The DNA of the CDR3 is TGTGCCAGCAGCTACATCAGCGTAAGCACAGATACGCAGTATTTT.

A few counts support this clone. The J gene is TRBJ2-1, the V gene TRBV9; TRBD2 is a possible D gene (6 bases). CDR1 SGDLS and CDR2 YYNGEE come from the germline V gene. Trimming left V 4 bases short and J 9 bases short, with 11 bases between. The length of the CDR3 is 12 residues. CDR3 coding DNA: TGTGCCAGCAGCCCGGGGGAAGGTGAGCAGTTCTTC. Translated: CASSPGEGEQFF. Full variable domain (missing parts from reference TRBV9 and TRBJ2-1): DSGVTQTPKHLITATGQRVTLRCSPRSGDLSVYWYQQSLDQGLQFLIQYYNGEERAKGNILERFSAQQFPDLHSELNLSSLELGDSALYFCASSPGEGEQFFGPGTRLTVL.

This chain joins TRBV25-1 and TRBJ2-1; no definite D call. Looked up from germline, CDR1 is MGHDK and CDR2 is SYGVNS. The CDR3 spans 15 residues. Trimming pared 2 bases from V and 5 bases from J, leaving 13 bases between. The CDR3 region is CASSEGSRPHNEQFF. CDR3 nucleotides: TGTGCCAGCAGTGAAGGATCTAGGCCGCACAATGAGCAGTTCTTC.

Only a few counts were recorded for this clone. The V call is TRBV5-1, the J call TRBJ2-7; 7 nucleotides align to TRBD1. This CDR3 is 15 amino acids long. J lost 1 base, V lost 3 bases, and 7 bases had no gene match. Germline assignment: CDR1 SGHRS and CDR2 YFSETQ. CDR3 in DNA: TGCGCCAGCAGCTCCGCCGGGACAGCGTCCTACGAGCAGTACTTC. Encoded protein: CASSSAGTASYEQYF. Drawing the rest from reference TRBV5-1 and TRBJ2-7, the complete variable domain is KAGVTQTPRYLIKTRGQQVTLSCSPISGHRSVSWYQQTPGQGLQFLFEYFSETQRNKGNFPGRFSGRQFSNSRSEMNVSTLELGDSALYLCASSSAGTASYEQYFGPGTRLTVT.

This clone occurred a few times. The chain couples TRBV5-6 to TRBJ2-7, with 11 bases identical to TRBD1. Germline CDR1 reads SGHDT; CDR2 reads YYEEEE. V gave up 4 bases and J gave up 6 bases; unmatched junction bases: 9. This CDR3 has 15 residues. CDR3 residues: CASSPPPGQGGEQYF. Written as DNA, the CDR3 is TGTGCCAGCAGCCCGCCCCCGGGACAGGGGGGCGAGCAGTACTTC.

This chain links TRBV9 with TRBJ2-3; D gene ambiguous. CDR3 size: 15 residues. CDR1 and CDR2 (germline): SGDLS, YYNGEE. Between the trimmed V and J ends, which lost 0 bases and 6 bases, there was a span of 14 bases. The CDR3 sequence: CASSVEVSFGDTQYF. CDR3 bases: TGTGCCAGCAGCGTAGAAGTTAGCTTTGGGGATACGCAGTATTTT. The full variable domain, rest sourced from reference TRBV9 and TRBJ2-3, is DSGVTQTPKHLITATGQRVTLRCSPRSGDLSVYWYQQSLDQGLQFLIQYYNGEERAKGNILERFSAQQFPDLHSELNLSSLELGDSALYFCASSVEVSFGDTQYFGPGTRLTVL.

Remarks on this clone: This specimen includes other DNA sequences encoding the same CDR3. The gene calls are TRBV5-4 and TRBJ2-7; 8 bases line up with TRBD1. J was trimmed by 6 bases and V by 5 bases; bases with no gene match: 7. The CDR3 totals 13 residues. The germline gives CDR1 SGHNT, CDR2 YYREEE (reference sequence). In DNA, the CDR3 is TGTGCCAGCAGACGACAGGGGTCGGGCGAGCAGTACTTC. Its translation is CASRRQGSGEQYF.

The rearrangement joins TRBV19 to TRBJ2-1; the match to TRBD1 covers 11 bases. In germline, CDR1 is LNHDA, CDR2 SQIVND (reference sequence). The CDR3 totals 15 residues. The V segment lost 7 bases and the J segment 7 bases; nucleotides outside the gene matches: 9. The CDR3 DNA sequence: TGTGCCAGTAAACGGGACAGGGGGGAACAGAATGAGCAGTTCTTC. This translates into CASKRDRGEQNEQFF.

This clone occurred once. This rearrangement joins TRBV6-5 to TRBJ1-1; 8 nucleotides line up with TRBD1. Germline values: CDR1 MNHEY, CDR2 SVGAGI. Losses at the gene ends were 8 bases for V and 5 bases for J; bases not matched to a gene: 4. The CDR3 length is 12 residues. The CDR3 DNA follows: TGTGCCAGCGTTACAGGGGGAACTGAAGCTTTCTTT. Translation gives CASVTGGTEAFF.

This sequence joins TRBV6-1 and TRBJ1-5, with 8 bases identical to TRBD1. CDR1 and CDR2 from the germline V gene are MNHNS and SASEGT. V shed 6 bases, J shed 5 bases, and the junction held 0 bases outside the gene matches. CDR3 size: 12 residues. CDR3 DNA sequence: TGTGCCAGCAGGACAGGGGATCAGCCCCAGCATTTT. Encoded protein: CASRTGDQPQHF.

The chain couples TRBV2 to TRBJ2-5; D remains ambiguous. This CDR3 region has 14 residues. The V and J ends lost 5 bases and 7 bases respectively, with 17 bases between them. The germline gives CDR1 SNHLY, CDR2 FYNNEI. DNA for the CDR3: TGTGCCAGCAGTTCCCACTTTATAGGCGGGACCCAGTACTTC. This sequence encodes CASSSHFIGGTQYF.

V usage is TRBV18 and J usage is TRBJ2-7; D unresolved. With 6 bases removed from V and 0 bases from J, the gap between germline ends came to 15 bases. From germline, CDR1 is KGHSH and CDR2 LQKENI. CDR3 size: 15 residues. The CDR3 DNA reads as TGTGCCAGCTCCTCTACGGTTAGAGACTCCTACGAGCAGTACTTC. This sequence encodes CASSSTVRDSYEQYF. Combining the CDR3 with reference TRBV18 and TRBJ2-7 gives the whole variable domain NAGVMQNPRHLVRRRGQEARLRCSPMKGHSHVYWYRQLPEEGLKFMVYLQKENIIDESGMPKERFSAEFPKEGPSILRIQQVVRGDSAAYFCASSSTVRDSYEQYFGPGTRLTVT.